The 10 T cell receptor beta chains below were found in one sample sequenced in a study of blood T cells in healthy people across ages. A second about 7 to 12 cycle PCR used barcoded and J-beta primers. TCRdb used MiXCR to reprocess the 5' RACE reads, holding one entry per CDR3 protein. The sample records around 500,000 distinct CDR3 sequences, about 45% being singletons. Input material: blood. These receptors came from an older man in good health.

The chain recombines TRBV7-2 with TRBJ1-6; D is uncertain. CDR1 SGHTA and CDR2 FQGNSA come from the germline V gene. Trimming took 1 base from V and 10 from J, leaving 11 bases between them. The CDR3 length is 14 residues. The CDR3 coding sequence is TGTGCCAGCAGCTTAGAGGGTTTTGTGTCACCCCTCCACTTT. Amino acid sequence: CASSLEGFVSPLHF. The full variable domain, with the rest looked up from reference TRBV7-2 and TRBJ1-6, is GAGVSQSPSNKVTEKGKDVELRCDPISGHTALYWYRQSLGQGLEFLIYFQGNSAPDKSGLPSDRFSAERTGGSVSTLTIQRTQQEDSAVYLCASSLEGFVSPLHFGNGTRLTVT.

This clonotype was detected a few times. The V gene is TRBV2, the J gene TRBJ2-5, with 8 bases that match TRBD1. The CDR3 spans 14 residues. J gave up 5 bases and V 6 bases, and 8 bases lay outside the gene matches. Germline V gives CDR1 SNHLY, CDR2 FYNNEI. As DNA, the CDR3 is TGTGCCAGCAGAGCCGGACAGGGAGTGGAGACCCAGTACTTC. This sequence encodes CASRAGQGVETQYF. The full variable domain, with the rest looked up from reference TRBV2 and TRBJ2-5, is EPEVTQTPSHQVTQMGQEVILRCVPISNHLYFYWYRQILGQKVEFLVSFYNNEISEKSEIFDDQFSVERPDGSNFTLKIRSTKLEDSAMYFCASRAGQGVETQYFGPGTRLLVL.

The genes are TRBV27 and TRBJ2-1, with 13 bases aligning to TRBD2. The DNA end favors TRBJ2-7, so the J call may be wrong. CDR1 and CDR2 from the germline V gene are MNHEY and SMNVEV (reference sequence). This CDR3 region has 15 residues. The DNA of the CDR3 is TGTGCCAGCAGTGTGACTAGCGGGAGGTACAATGAGCAGTACTTC. This encodes CASSVTSGRYNEQYF.

This clonotype was detected once. Since a much larger clone is just one base distant, this may be a read error. The chain links TRBV7-2 to TRBJ1-2; 7 bases align to TRBD1. Germline V gene lookup returns CDR1 SGHTA and CDR2 FQGNSA. This CDR3 comprises 14 residues. CDR3: CASSSSGQSYGHTF. Written as DNA, the CDR3 is TGTGCCAGCAGCTCGTCGGGACAGTCCTATGGCCACACCTTC.

A remark on this clonotype: Given a much more abundant clone one base away, this may be a read error. The V and J genes are TRBV11-2 and TRBJ2-5, with D perhaps being TRBD1 or TRBD2 (5 bases each). V was clipped by 5 bases and J by 13 bases, with 17 bases between them. Per germline, CDR1 SGHAT and CDR2 FQNNGV. The CDR3 is 12 residues long. The CDR3 sequence is CASSRYRDALYF. The DNA of the CDR3 is TGTGCCAGCAGCCGTTACCGGGACGCCCTGTACTTC.

To note about this clonotype: Being one base from a much bigger clone, this may be a read error. The V call is TRBV20-1, the J call TRBJ1-5, with 8 bases lining up with TRBD1. The CDR3 runs 13 residues. The V segment lost 5 bases and the J segment 2 bases; nucleotides outside the gene matches: 2. The V gene's germline CDR1 is DFQATT and CDR2 SNEGSKA (reference sequence). The CDR3 sequence: CSAWGQGNQPQHF. The CDR3 nucleotides read TGCAGTGCTTGGGGACAGGGCAATCAGCCCCAGCATTTT.

V usage is TRBV2 and J usage is TRBJ2-5; 8 nucleotides align to TRBD2. From germline, CDR1 is SNHLY and CDR2 FYNNEI. CDR3 size: 14 residues. J lost 5 bases, V lost 0 bases, and 2 bases had no gene match. The CDR3 is CASSEAQRGETQYF. The CDR3 nucleotides are TGTGCCAGCAGTGAAGCCCAGCGGGGGGAGACCCAGTACTTC.

The chain combines TRBV28 with TRBJ2-7, with unresolved D. The CDR3 contains 11 residues. The germline V gene encodes CDR1 MDHEN and CDR2 SYDVKM. V lost 6 bases, J lost 4 bases, and 7 bases lay in between. Here the CDR3 reads CASSFLYEQYF. The CDR3 DNA sequence: TGTGCCAGCAGCTTCCTATACGAGCAGTACTTC.

J is TRBJ2-3 and V is TRBV2; D perhaps matches TRBD2 (5 bases). Trimming took 6 bases from V and 2 from J, leaving 24 bases between them. The CDR3 contains 18 residues. CDR1 SNHLY and CDR2 FYNNEI come from the germline V gene. The CDR3 DNA follows: TGTGCCAGCAGCGAGAGGCCTATTACGGGAATAAACACAGATACGCAGTATTTT. This sequence encodes CASSERPITGINTDTQYF.

This clonotype showed up just once. The V call is TRBV10-3, the J call TRBJ2-5; tentative D call: TRBD2 (6 bases). The CDR3 extends over 14 amino acids. Germline CDR1 and CDR2: ENHRY and SYGVKD. V dropped 0 bases and J dropped 9 bases, with 14 bases sitting between them. The CDR3 is CAISESASPGAQYF. As DNA, the CDR3 is TGTGCCATCAGTGAGTCGGCATCCCCGGGGGCCCAGTACTTC.